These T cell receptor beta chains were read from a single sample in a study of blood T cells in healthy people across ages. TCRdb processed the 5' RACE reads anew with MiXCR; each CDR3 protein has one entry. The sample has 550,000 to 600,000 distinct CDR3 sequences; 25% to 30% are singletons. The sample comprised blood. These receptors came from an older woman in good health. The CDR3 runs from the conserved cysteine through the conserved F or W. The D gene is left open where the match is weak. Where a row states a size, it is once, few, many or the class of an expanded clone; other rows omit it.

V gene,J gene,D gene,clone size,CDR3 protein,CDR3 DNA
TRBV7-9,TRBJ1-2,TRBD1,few,CASSLVGQRFYGYTF,TGTGCCAGCAGCTTAGTGGGACAGCGATTCTATGGCTACACCTTC
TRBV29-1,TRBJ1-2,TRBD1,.,CSVARTGDGYTF,TGCAGCGTTGCCCGGACAGGTGATGGCTACACCTTC
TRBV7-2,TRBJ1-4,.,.,CASSSPPGPPGGKLFF,TGTGCCAGCAGCTCACCTCCGGGACCCCCCGGGGGAAAACTGTTTTTT
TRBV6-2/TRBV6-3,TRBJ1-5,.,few,CASSYAGAPQHF,TGTGCCAGCAGTTACGCAGGGGCGCCCCAGCATTTT
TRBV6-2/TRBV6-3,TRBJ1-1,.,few,CASSRFEGNTEAFF,TGTGCCAGCAGTCGTTTCGAAGGGAACACTGAAGCTTTCTTT
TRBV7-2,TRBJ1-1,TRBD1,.,CASSPGTAREAFF,TGTGCCAGCAGCCCTGGGACAGCAAGAGAAGCTTTCTTT
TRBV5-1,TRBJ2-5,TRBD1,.,CASSLATGQQEAQYF,TGCGCCAGCAGCTTGGCCACGGGACAGCAAGAGGCCCAGTACTTC
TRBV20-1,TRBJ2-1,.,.,CSAPINEQFF,TGCAGTGCCCCCATCAATGAGCAGTTCTTC
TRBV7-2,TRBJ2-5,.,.,CASSPELYQETQYF,TGTGCCAGCAGCCCTGAACTGTACCAAGAGACCCAGTACTTC
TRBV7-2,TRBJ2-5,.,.,CASRRAYSEETQYF,TGTGCCAGCAGGCGGGCCTACTCGGAAGAGACCCAGTACTTC
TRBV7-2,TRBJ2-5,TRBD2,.,CASSFFQTSMGTQYF,TGTGCCAGCAGCTTCTTTCAGACTAGCATGGGGACCCAGTACTTC
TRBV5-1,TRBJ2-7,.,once,CASSFSQGTYEQYF,TGCGCCAGCAGCTTCTCTCAGGGTACCTACGAGCAGTACTTC
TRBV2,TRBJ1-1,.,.,CASRPGRTMNTEAFF,TGTGCCAGCAGACCGGGTAGAACCATGAACACTGAAGCTTTCTTT
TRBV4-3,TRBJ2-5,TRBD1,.,CASSQEGQGLGTQYF,TGCGCCAGCAGCCAAGAGGGACAGGGGTTAGGGACCCAGTACTTC
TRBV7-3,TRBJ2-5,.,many,CASSRASQETQYF,TGTGCCAGCAGCCGGGCGTCACAAGAGACCCAGTACTTC
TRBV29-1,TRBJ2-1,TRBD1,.,CSVVRVTGYNEQFF,TGCAGCGTTGTCCGGGTGACAGGGTACAATGAGCAGTTCTTC
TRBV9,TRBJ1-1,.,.,CASSVVGQVNTEAFF,TGTGCCAGCAGCGTAGTAGGACAAGTGAACACTGAAGCTTTCTTT
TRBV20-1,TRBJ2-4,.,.,CSARDGVGGNIQYF,TGCAGTGCTAGAGATGGAGTAGGGGGGAACATCCAGTACTTC
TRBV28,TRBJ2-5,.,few,CANSRGVDGTQYF,TGTGCCAACTCTCGAGGGGTAGACGGGACCCAGTACTTC
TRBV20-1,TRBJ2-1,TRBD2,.,CSAVRLALRRGEQFF,TGCAGTGCTGTTAGACTAGCGCTTCGTCGAGGTGAGCAGTTCTTC
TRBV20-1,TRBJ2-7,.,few,CSARSIGDEQYF,TGCAGTGCTAGATCCATTGGGGACGAGCAGTACTTC
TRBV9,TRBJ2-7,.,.,CASSVGIQSHYEQYF,TGTGCCAGCAGCGTAGGGATCCAGAGTCACTACGAGCAGTACTTC
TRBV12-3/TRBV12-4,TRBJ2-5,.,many,CASRRGGETQYF,TGTGCCAGCAGGAGGGGCGGTGAGACCCAGTACTTC
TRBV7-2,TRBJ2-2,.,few,CAGSLANTGELFF,TGTGCCGGCAGCTTAGCAAACACCGGGGAGCTGTTTTTT
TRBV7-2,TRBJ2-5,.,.,CASRENLGTQYF,TGTGCCAGCAGGGAGAACCTCGGGACCCAGTACTTC
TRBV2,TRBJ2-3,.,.,CASSNTRTDTQYF,TGTGCCAGCAGTAACACAAGGACAGATACGCAGTATTTT
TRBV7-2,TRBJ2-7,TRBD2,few,CASSLGSGRVYEQYF,TGTGCCAGCAGCTTAGGTTCAGGGAGGGTGTACGAGCAGTACTTC
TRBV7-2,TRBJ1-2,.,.,CASSLEWTNYGYTF,TGTGCCAGCAGCTTAGAATGGACTAACTATGGCTACACCTTC
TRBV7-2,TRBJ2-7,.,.,CASRQGGAEQYF,TGTGCCAGCAGACAGGGGGGGGCGGAGCAGTACTTC
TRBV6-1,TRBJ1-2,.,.,CASSEAGGYVDGYTF,TGTGCCAGCAGTGAAGCGGGAGGGTACGTGGATGGCTACACCTTC
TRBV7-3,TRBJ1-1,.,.,CASSASLNTEAFF,TGTGCCAGCAGCGCTTCTTTAAACACTGAAGCTTTCTTT
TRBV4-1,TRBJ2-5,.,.,CASSQGTAQETQYF,TGCGCCAGCAGCCAAGGGACCGCGCAAGAGACCCAGTACTTC
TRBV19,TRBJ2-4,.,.,CASQGTTKAIQYF,TGTGCCAGTCAAGGGACCACAAAAGCCATTCAGTACTTC
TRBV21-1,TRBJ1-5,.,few,CASRGLGSNQPQHF,TGTGCCAGCAGAGGGTTGGGAAGCAATCAGCCCCAGCATTTT
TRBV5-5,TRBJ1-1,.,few,CASTSDDSLVTEAFF,TGTGCCAGCACCAGCGATGACTCCCTGGTCACTGAAGCTTTCTTT
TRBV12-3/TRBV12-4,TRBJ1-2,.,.,CASSYPGRTYGYTF,TGTGCCAGCAGTTACCCCGGCAGGACCTATGGCTACACCTTC
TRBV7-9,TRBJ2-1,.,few,CASSSGQISYNEQFF,TGTGCCAGCAGCTCCGGACAAATCTCCTACAATGAGCAGTTCTTC